A selection of T cell receptor beta chains follows, all from one sample in a study of identical twins. TCRdb passed the 5' RACE reads through MiXCR, listing each CDR3 protein once. The table includes some 660,000 distinct CDR3 sequences, 8% to 9% detected once. This sample also belongs to another study, concerning yellow fever vaccine responses in identical twins.

Material for sequencing was PBMCs. Receptor source: a woman aged 18-29 years in good health. CDR3s include the opening cysteine and the closing phenylalanine or tryptophan. A D gene is named only where the DNA matches it firmly. Size tells how often a clone was seen (once, few, many) or the class of an expanded clone, and some rows leave it out.

TRBV6-1	13	TRBJ2-2	many	NA	CASSEWGTGELFF	TGTGCCAGCAGTGAATGGGGGACCGGGGAGCTGTTTTTT
TRBV5-6	14	TRBJ2-7	many	NA	CASSLWARSYEQYF	TGTGCCAGCAGCTTGTGGGCACGCTCCTACGAGCAGTACTTC
TRBV6-1	14	TRBJ2-7	NA	TRBD1	CASRDRTGNYEQYF	TGTGCCAGCAGAGATCGGACAGGTAACTACGAGCAGTACTTC
TRBV28	15	TRBJ2-3	many	NA	CASSLTGTGTDTQYF	TGTGCCAGCAGCCTGACTGGAACTGGCACAGATACGCAGTATTTT
TRBV20-1	14	TRBJ2-7	few	TRBD2	CSATLLAGLYEQYF	TGCAGTGCTACACTACTAGCGGGCCTATACGAGCAGTACTTC
TRBV20-1	12	TRBJ1-1	many	NA	CSARGGNTEAFF	TGCAGTGCTAGAGGGGGGAACACTGAAGCTTTCTTT
TRBV18	15	TRBJ2-7	many	NA	CASSPPTGSPYEQYF	TGTGCCAGCTCACCACCTACAGGGAGCCCTTACGAGCAGTACTTC
TRBV5-1	17	TRBJ2-3	few	TRBD2	CASSLESSGRGTDTQYF	TGCGCCAGCAGCTTGGAGTCTAGCGGGAGGGGCACAGATACGCAGTATTTT
TRBV7-9	15	TRBJ1-2	NA	NA	CASSHPVVGPGGYTF	TGTGCCAGCAGCCACCCCGTGGTAGGGCCCGGGGGCTACACCTTC
TRBV6-2/TRBV6-3	13	TRBJ2-4	few	NA	CASSSGNENIQYF	TGTGCCAGCAGCTCCGGGAACGAGAACATTCAGTACTTC
TRBV27	13	TRBJ1-2	NA	TRBD1	CASRDRPLGGYTF	TGTGCCAGTCGGGACAGGCCCCTGGGTGGCTACACCTTC
TRBV27	14	TRBJ2-5	few	NA	CASRPPGSQETQYF	TGTGCCAGCAGACCTCCGGGCAGTCAAGAGACCCAGTACTTC
TRBV6-5	16	TRBJ2-3	NA	TRBD1	CASSYSNGDRGDTQYF	TGTGCCAGCAGTTACTCTAACGGGGACAGGGGCGATACGCAGTATTTT
TRBV7-9	13	TRBJ2-3	NA	NA	CASQVPISDTQYF	TGTGCCAGCCAGGTACCAATTTCAGATACGCAGTATTTT
TRBV29-1	14	TRBJ1-2	NA	NA	CSVDDTGNYAGYTF	TGCAGCGTTGACGATACAGGGAACTATGCTGGCTACACCTTC
TRBV27	14	TRBJ2-7	many	NA	CASSLRREAYEQYF	TGTGCCAGCAGTTTACGGCGGGAAGCCTACGAGCAGTACTTC
TRBV12-3/TRBV12-4	14	TRBJ2-2	many	NA	CASSLRGAGGELFF	TGTGCCAGCAGTTTGCGGGGCGCGGGCGGGGAGCTGTTTTTT
TRBV6-2/TRBV6-3	16	TRBJ2-2	few	TRBD1	CASSSTGGIDTGELFF	TGTGCCAGCAGTTCGACAGGGGGAATTGACACCGGGGAGCTGTTTTTT
TRBV7-9	13	TRBJ2-7	NA	NA	CASSLPPGYEQYF	TGTGCCAGCAGCTTACCCCCGGGCTACGAGCAGTACTTC
TRBV15	16	TRBJ2-3	few	NA	CATSREGTWDTDTQYF	TGTGCCACCAGCAGAGAAGGGACCTGGGACACAGATACGCAGTATTTT
TRBV6-5	17	TRBJ1-1	NA	NA	CASSYSSGIARNTEAFF	TGTGCCAGCAGTTACTCGTCAGGGATAGCGCGGAACACTGAAGCTTTCTTT
TRBV6-5	16	TRBJ1-4	few	NA	CASSHEGRNINEKLFF	TGTGCCAGCAGTCACGAAGGACGGAATATTAATGAAAAACTGTTTTTT
TRBV20-1	16	TRBJ2-7	many	NA	CSASRPPRPNSYEQYF	TGCAGTGCTAGCCGACCTCCGCGCCCGAACTCCTACGAGCAGTACTTC
TRBV29-1	14	TRBJ1-1	few	NA	CSVQIGSLNTEAFF	TGCAGCGTTCAAATAGGGTCCCTGAACACTGAAGCTTTCTTT
TRBV11-1	18	TRBJ2-7	many	NA	CASSLVGRGSQSSYEQYF	TGTGCCAGCAGCTTAGTTGGCAGGGGATCCCAAAGCTCCTACGAGCAGTACTTC
TRBV20-1	16	TRBJ2-2	few	NA	CSVSGRGALNTGELFF	TGCAGTGTCTCGGGTCGGGGGGCGCTGAACACCGGGGAGCTGTTTTTT
TRBV11-2	18	TRBJ2-6	few	TRBD2	CASSHGLAGISGANVLTF	TGTGCCAGCAGCCACGGACTAGCGGGAATATCTGGGGCCAACGTCCTGACTTTC
TRBV11-2	19	TRBJ2-1	NA	NA	CASSRGTRRQPALHNEQFF	TGTGCCAGCAGCCGAGGGACACGAAGGCAACCCGCTCTCCACAATGAGCAGTTCTTC
TRBV4-1	15	TRBJ2-1	NA	TRBD2	CASSALAGAYNEQFF	TGCGCCAGCAGCGCTCTAGCGGGAGCTTACAATGAGCAGTTCTTC
TRBV6-1	13	TRBJ2-2	many	NA	CASSQPGTGELFF	TGTGCCAGCAGTCAGCCAGGAACCGGGGAGCTGTTTTTT
TRBV29-1	13	TRBJ2-7	few	NA	CSVDLLGPYEQYF	TGCAGCGTAGACCTCCTTGGACCCTACGAGCAGTACTTC
TRBV19	15	TRBJ1-1	few	TRBD1	CASSLTGQGGSEAFF	TGTGCCAGTAGTCTAACCGGACAGGGCGGGTCTGAAGCTTTCTTT
TRBV20-1	11	TRBJ2-7	few	TRBD1	CSAGQAYEQYF	TGCAGTGCTGGACAGGCCTACGAGCAGTACTTC
TRBV6-5	15	TRBJ2-7	NA	NA	CASSNTGLRSYEQYF	TGTGCCAGCAGTAACACAGGGCTGAGGTCCTACGAGCAGTACTTC
TRBV5-1	15	TRBJ2-2	NA	NA	CASSFKGANTGELFF	TGCGCCAGCAGCTTCAAGGGGGCGAACACCGGGGAGCTGTTTTTT
TRBV20-1	16	TRBJ2-1	few	NA	CSARDRLAGTYNEQFF	TGCAGTGCTAGAGATCGGCTAGCAGGGACCTACAATGAGCAGTTCTTC